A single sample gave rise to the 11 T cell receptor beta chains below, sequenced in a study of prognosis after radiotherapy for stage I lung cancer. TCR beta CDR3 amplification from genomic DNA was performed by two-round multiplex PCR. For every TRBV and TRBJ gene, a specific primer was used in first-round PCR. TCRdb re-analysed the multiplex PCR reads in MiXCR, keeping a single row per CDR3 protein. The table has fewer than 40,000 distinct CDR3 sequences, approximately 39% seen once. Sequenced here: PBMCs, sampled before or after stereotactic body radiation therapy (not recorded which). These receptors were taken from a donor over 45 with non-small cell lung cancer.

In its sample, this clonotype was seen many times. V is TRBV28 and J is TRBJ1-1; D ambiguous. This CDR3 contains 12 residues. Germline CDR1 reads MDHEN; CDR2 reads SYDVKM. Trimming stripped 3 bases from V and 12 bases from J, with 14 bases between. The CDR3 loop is CASSFHTQRTFF. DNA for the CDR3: TGTGCCAGCAGTTTCCATACTCAGAGGACTTTCTTT.

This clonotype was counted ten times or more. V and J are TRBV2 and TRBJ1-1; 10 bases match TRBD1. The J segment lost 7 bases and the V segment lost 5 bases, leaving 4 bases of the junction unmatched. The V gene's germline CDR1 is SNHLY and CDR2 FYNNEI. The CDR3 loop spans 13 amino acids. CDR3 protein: CASSWDRGREAFF. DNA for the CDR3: TGTGCCAGCAGTTGGGACAGGGGACGTGAAGCTTTCTTT.

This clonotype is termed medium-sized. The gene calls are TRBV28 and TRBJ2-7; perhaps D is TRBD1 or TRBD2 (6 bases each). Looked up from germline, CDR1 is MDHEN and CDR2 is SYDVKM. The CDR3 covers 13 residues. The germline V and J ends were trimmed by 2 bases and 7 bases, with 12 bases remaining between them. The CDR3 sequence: CASSLIGGREQYF. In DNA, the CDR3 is TGTGCCAGCAGTTTAATAGGGGGGCGAGAGCAGTACTTC.

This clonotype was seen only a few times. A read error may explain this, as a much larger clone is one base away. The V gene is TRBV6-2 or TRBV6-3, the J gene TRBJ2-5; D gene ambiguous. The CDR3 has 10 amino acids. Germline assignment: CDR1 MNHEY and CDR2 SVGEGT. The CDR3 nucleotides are TGTGCCATCCCACCCGACTCGTTATGCTTC. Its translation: CAIPPDSLCF.

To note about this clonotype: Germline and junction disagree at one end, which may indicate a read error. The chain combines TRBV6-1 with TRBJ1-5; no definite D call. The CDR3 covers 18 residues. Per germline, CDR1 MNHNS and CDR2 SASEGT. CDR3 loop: CASSPDYPTQYGNKPQHF. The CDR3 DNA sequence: TGTGCCAGCAGCCCAGATTACCCGACCCAATATGGCAATAAGCCCCAGCATTTT.

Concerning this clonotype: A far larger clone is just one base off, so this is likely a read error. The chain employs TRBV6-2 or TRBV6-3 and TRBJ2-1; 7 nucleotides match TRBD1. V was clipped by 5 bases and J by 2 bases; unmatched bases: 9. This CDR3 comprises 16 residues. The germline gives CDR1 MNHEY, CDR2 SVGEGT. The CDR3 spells CASSKPPGQTYNEQFF. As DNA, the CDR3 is TGTGCCAGCAGTAAACCCCCGGGACAGACCTACAATGAGCAGTTCTTC.

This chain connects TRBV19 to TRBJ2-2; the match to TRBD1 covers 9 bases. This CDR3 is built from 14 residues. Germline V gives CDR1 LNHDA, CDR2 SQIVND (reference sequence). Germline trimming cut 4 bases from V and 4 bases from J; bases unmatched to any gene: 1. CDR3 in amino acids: CASSKGQGTGELFF. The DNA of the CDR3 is TGTGCCAGTAGTAAGGGACAGGGCACCGGGGAGCTGTTTTTT. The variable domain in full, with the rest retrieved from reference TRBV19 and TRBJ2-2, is DGGITQSPKYLFRKEGQNVTLSCEQNLNHDAMYWYRQDPGQGLRLIYYSQIVNDFQKGDIAEGYSVSREKKESFPLTVTSAQKNPTAFYLCASSKGQGTGELFFGEGSRLTVL.

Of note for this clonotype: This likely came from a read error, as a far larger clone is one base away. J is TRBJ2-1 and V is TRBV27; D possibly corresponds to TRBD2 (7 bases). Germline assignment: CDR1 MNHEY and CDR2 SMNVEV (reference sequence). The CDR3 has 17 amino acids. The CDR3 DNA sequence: TGTGCCACCAGTGAGGGGGGTGGGGGGGCAGCTGCCAATGAGCAGTTCTTC. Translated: CATSEGGGGAAANEQFF.

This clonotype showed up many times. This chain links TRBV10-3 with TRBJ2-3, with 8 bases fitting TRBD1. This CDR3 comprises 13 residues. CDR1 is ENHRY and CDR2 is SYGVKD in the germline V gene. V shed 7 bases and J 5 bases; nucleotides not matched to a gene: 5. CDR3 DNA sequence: TGTGCCATCATGTCAGGGGGCAAAGATACGCAGTATTTT. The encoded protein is CAIMSGGKDTQYF.

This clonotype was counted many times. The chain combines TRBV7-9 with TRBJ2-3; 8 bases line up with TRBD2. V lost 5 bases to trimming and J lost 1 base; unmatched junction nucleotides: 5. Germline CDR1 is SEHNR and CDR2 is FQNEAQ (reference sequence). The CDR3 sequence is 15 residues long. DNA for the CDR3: TGTGCCAGCAGCAACCGGGGGGGAGGCACAGATACGCAGTATTTT. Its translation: CASSNRGGGTDTQYF.

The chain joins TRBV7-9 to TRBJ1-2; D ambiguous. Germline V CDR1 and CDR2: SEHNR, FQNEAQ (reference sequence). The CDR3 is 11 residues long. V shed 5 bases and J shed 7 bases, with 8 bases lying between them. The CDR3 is CASSPLGGYTF. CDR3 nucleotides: TGTGCCAGCAGCCCGCTGGGTGGCTACACCTTC.